Given below is one TCR beta chain in context. This sample is part of a study of blood T cell repertoires in COVID-19. Germline V gives CDR1 KGHSH, CDR2 LQKENI. The CDR3 is made up of 14 amino acids. V lost 6 bases, J lost 4 bases, and 6 bases stayed unmatched. Profiling relied on immunoSEQ multiplex PCR, and the TCRdb table lists in-frame clones only, not all of them. The profile shows roughly 100,000 clones, 60% to 80% of them singletons. The clonotype originates from a man aged 60 to 75 with active or convalescent COVID-19. Sequencing was performed on peripheral blood. V is TRBV18 and J is TRBJ2-1; 7 bases align to TRBD2. CDR3 loop: CASSGGSAYNEQFF. The DNA of the CDR3 is TGTGCCAGCTCTGGCGGGAGCGCGTACAATGAGCAGTTCTTC. Drawing the rest from reference TRBV18 and TRBJ2-1, the complete variable domain is NAGVMQNPRHLVRRRGQEARLRCSPMKGHSHVYWYRQLPEEGLKFMVYLQKENIIDESGMPKERFSAEFPKEGPSILRIQQVVRGDSAAYFCASSGGSAYNEQFFGPGTRLTVL.